Each of the 5 T cell receptor beta chains below was sequenced from the same sample in a study of T-cell reconstitution after alpha-beta-depleted transplantation in children. Unique molecular identifiers tagged the TCRbeta library. TCRdb used MiXCR to reprocess the PCR reads, holding one entry per CDR3 protein. The data contain about 540,000 distinct CDR3 sequences, 27% of them singletons. Sequenced material: PBMCs, taken before TCRalphabeta/CD19-depleted stem cell transplant. The receptors come from a boy under two years old with Wiskott-Aldrich syndrome, due to receive a stem cell transplant.

The chain combines TRBV20-1 with TRBJ1-2; 7 bases align to TRBD1. CDR3 length: 17 amino acids. The germline gives CDR1 DFQATT, CDR2 SNEGSKA (reference sequence). J lost 8 bases, V lost 2 bases, and 20 bases had no gene match. CDR3 coding DNA: TGCAGTGCTAGACAGCGAGTGGGGCAGGGGGTATTCAGGGGCTACACCTTC. It translates to CSARQRVGQGVFRGYTF.

By share, this clonotype ranks as medium-sized. This chain connects TRBV7-9 to TRBJ2-1; 7 bases agree with TRBD1. V lost 4 bases, J lost 11 bases, and 2 bases stayed unmatched. CDR3 length equals 11 residues. The germline V gene encodes CDR1 SEHNR and CDR2 FQNEAQ (reference sequence). The CDR3 sequence: CASSWGQKQFF. CDR3 in DNA: TGTGCCAGCAGCTGGGGACAGAAGCAGTTCTTC.

The J gene is TRBJ1-1, the V gene TRBV29-1, with 9 bases identical to TRBD1. The length of the CDR3 is 13 residues. V shed 7 bases, J shed 6 bases, and the junction held 9 bases outside the gene matches. Germline loops: CDR1 SQVTM, CDR2 ANQGSEA. The CDR3 DNA sequence: TGCAGCGGCCGGGACAGGGCGTCGGCTGAAGCTTTCTTT. Translating gives CSGRDRASAEAFF.

This sequence joins TRBV3-1 and TRBJ1-2; D is undetermined. V lost 1 base, J lost 4 bases, and 10 bases lay in between. The CDR3 runs 14 residues. The germline gives CDR1 LGHDT, CDR2 YNNKEL (reference sequence). The CDR3 region is CASSQAQSFYGYTF. The CDR3, as DNA: TGTGCCAGCAGCCAAGCTCAGAGCTTCTATGGCTACACCTTC. The variable domain in full, completed from reference TRBV3-1 and TRBJ1-2, reads DTAVSQTPKYLVTQMGNDKSIKCEQNLGHDTMYWYKQDSKKFLKIMFSYNNKELIINETVPNRFSPKSPDKAHLNLHINSLELGDSAVYFCASSQAQSFYGYTFGSGTRLTVV.

This chain links TRBV10-3 with TRBJ2-7, with 7 bases lining up with TRBD1. Germline trimming cut 4 bases from V and 0 bases from J; bases unmatched to any gene: 0. The CDR3 is 13 amino acids. Germline lookup yields CDR1 ENHRY and CDR2 SYGVKD. This CDR3 is CAISGQGSYEQYF. The CDR3 DNA follows: TGTGCCATCAGTGGACAGGGCTCCTACGAGCAGTACTTC.